This record looks at one T cell receptor beta chain sequence and its context. These data are taken from a study of blood T cell repertoires in COVID-19. About the research overall: Acute and convalescent COVID-19 specimens originated in the United States, Italy and Spain.

Clones were sequenced by immunoSEQ multiplex PCR, and TCRdb holds only the in-frame ones, with some missing. The table includes about 160,000 clones, about 85% detected once. Sequenced material: peripheral blood. The TCR sequence derives from a man aged 35 to 55 with acute or convalescent COVID-19.

CDR3 coding DNA: TGTGCCAGCAGCTCCTCAGCCCGGGACAGTTCATATGAGCAGTTCTTC. Its translation: CASSSSARDSSYEQFF. J is TRBJ2-1 and V is TRBV11-2; 7 bases line up with TRBD1. Germline V gene data show CDR1 as SGHAT and CDR2 as FQNNGV. The CDR3 extends over 16 amino acids. With 4 bases clipped from V and 8 bases from J, the junction kept 14 bases outside the gene matches.